Following are 29 T cell receptor beta chains from one sample sequenced in a study of blood T cell repertoires in COVID-19. The data were produced by immunoSEQ multiplex PCR, yet TCRdb's version contains in-frame clones alone and is incomplete. Of 260,000 or so clones in the sample, roughly 79% were seen once. Input material: peripheral blood. Receptor source: a woman older than 75 with COVID-19, enrolled during active disease.

The chain employs TRBV28 and TRBJ2-2; 9 bases agree with TRBD1. Trimming removed 8 bases from V and 5 bases from J; junction bases left unmatched: 9. The CDR3 runs to 15 residues. Looked up from germline, CDR1 is MDHEN and CDR2 is SYDVKM. CDR3 amino acids: CASFFGTGKTGELFF. The CDR3 coding sequence is TGTGCCAGCTTCTTCGGGACAGGGAAAACCGGGGAGCTGTTTTTT.

DNA of the CDR3: TGCGCCAGCAGCTTGGCGGGGGGCGTCACTGAAGCTTTCTTT. It specifies CASSLAGGVTEAFF. V and J are TRBV5-1 and TRBJ1-1; D is possibly TRBD1 (6 bases). The CDR3 runs 14 residues. Trimming removed 0 bases from V and 4 bases from J, with 10 bases in between. Germline V gene sequence: CDR1 SGHRS, CDR2 YFSETQ.

The J gene is TRBJ1-4, the V gene TRBV7-8; D is unresolved. Germline V gives CDR1 SGHVS, CDR2 FQNEAQ. CDR3 size: 16 residues. V gave up 1 base and J gave up 0 bases, with 9 bases separating them. The CDR3 DNA sequence: TGTGCCAGCAGCTTAGGGCTCATTGCAACTAATGAAAAACTGTTTTTT. Translated: CASSLGLIATNEKLFF.

CDR3 amino acids: CASSQDRLGLGANVLTF. In DNA, the CDR3 is TGTGCCAGCAGCCAAGATCGCCTGGGACTGGGGGCCAACGTCCTGACTTTC. This sequence joins TRBV4-2 and TRBJ2-6, with D maybe TRBD2 (6 bases). The CDR3 loop spans 17 amino acids. V dropped 0 bases and J dropped 4 bases, with 13 bases sitting between them. Germline CDR1 reads LGHNA; CDR2 reads YNFKEQ.

The chain carries TRBV14 and TRBJ2-1; no clear D. Trimming pared 5 bases from V and 8 bases from J, leaving 10 bases between. CDR1 and CDR2 (germline): SGHDN, FVKESK. The CDR3 has 12 residues. This CDR3 reads CASSLQWDEQFF. The CDR3, as DNA: TGTGCCAGCAGCTTACAGTGGGATGAGCAGTTCTTC.

The chain couples TRBV2 to TRBJ1-1; tentative D call: TRBD1 (5 bases). The CDR3 has 16 amino acids. The germline V gene encodes CDR1 SNHLY and CDR2 FYNNEI. Trimming cost V 6 bases and J 5 bases, with 22 bases left between them. CDR3 in DNA: TGTGCCAGCAGGGATGACCCTAGGGGAGGAGGAACTGAAGCTTTCTTT. It translates to CASRDDPRGGGTEAFF. The full variable domain, rest sourced from reference TRBV2 and TRBJ1-1, is EPEVTQTPSHQVTQMGQEVILRCVPISNHLYFYWYRQILGQKVEFLVSFYNNEISEKSEIFDDQFSVERPDGSNFTLKIRSTKLEDSAMYFCASRDDPRGGGTEAFFGQGTRLTVV.

This chain links TRBV10-3 with TRBJ1-1; D might be TRBD1 (6 bases). The V and J ends lost 6 bases and 4 bases respectively, with 24 bases between them. Germline assignment: CDR1 ENHRY and CDR2 SYGVKD. The CDR3 runs 17 residues. CDR3: CAISSDTRGARSTEAFF. As DNA, the CDR3 is TGTGCCATCAGCTCAGACACTCGGGGGGCGCGGAGCACTGAAGCTTTCTTT.

This clone was detected ten times or more. The chain uses TRBV4-3 and TRBJ2-7; TRBD2 is a possible D gene (6 bases). The CDR3 spans 14 residues. CDR1 LGHNA and CDR2 YSLEER come from the germline V gene. Trimming removed 0 bases at V and 3 bases at J, with 9 bases between. The CDR3 DNA is TGCGCCAGCAGCCAAGATTTTAGCGGCTACGAGCAGTACTTC. This encodes CASSQDFSGYEQYF.

The CDR3 DNA follows: TGTGCCAGCAGCTTAGGCGCACTAGCGGGAGGCGGGACCCAGTACTTC. This encodes CASSLGALAGGGTQYF. This chain connects TRBV5-4 to TRBJ2-5; TRBD2 matches at 12 bases. Unmatched junction bases numbered 9, after V lost 2 bases and J lost 7 bases. This CDR3 comprises 16 residues. Germline CDR1 reads SGHNT; CDR2 reads YYREEE (reference sequence).

As to this clone: The CDR3 does not end in the conserved phenylalanine or tryptophan, so this is likely a read error. The DNA is omitted, as the CDR3 cannot be located on it reliably, and the CDR3 follows TCRdb's listing. The chain employs TRBV21-1 and TRBJ2-7; TRBD2 is the table's D call and was not checked against the DNA. TRBV21-1 is annotated as a pseudogene. The CDR3 region is 12 residues in length, termini included. CDR3 sequence: CASSKALKAPGD.

The chain joins TRBV5-1 to TRBJ1-2, with D uncertain. The germline CDR1 and CDR2 sequences are SGHRS and YFSETQ. This CDR3 has 15 residues. The ends were cut back, 1 base at V and 4 bases at J, with 14 bases in the middle. CDR3 nucleotides: TGCGCCAGCAGCTTGAGTGTGGAACGCGGCTATGGCTACACCTTC. Translated: CASSLSVERGYGYTF.

This chain links TRBV28 with TRBJ2-2; TRBD2 aligns across 7 bases. This CDR3 spans 16 amino acids. In germline, CDR1 is MDHEN, CDR2 SYDVKM. The V gene end was trimmed by 6 bases and the J gene end by 1 base; junction bases not matched to a gene: 8. In nucleotides, the CDR3 is TGTGCCAGCAGCAGGGACTACCCACAGAACACCGGGGAGCTGTTTTTT. This gives the protein CASSRDYPQNTGELFF.

The V and J genes are TRBV2 and TRBJ2-7; tentative D call: TRBD1 (6 bases). This CDR3 has 14 amino acids. V lost 3 bases and J 5 bases, leaving 14 bases between the germline ends. CDR1 SNHLY and CDR2 FYNNEI come from the germline V gene. The CDR3 nucleotides read TGTGCCAGCAGTGATATACAGGGTCTAAACGAGCAGTACTTC. As protein: CASSDIQGLNEQYF.

The chain is built from TRBV18 and TRBJ2-5, with D hard to call. Germline CDR1 reads KGHSH; CDR2 reads LQKENI. This CDR3 contains 12 residues. The ends were cut back, 4 bases at V and 2 bases at J, with 5 bases in the middle. The CDR3 here is CASSLEQETQYF. CDR3 DNA: TGTGCCAGCTCACTAGAACAAGAGACCCAGTACTTC.

This sequence joins TRBV24-1 and TRBJ2-7, with no clear D. CDR1 is KGHDR, CDR2 SFDVKD, per germline. With 0 bases removed from V and 4 bases from J, the gap between germline ends came to 6 bases. The CDR3 is 13 residues long. Written as DNA, the CDR3 is TGTGCCACCAGTGATTTGCACTCTTACGAGCAGTACTTC. The encoded protein is CATSDLHSYEQYF.

In this sample, this clone turned up a few times. The chain has TRBV19 and TRBJ2-1; D not certain. The length of the CDR3 is 13 residues. Germline V gene lookup returns CDR1 LNHDA and CDR2 SQIVND (reference sequence). The V and J ends lost 9 bases and 9 bases respectively, with 18 bases between them. This CDR3 reads CASSPRRYSEQFF. As DNA, the CDR3 is TGTGCCAGCTCCCCTAGAAGATACTCTGAGCAGTTCTTC.

V gene TRBV5-5 combines with J gene TRBJ1-1, with unresolved D. With 1 base removed from V and 0 bases from J, the gap between germline ends came to 7 bases. Germline CDR1 reads SGHKS; CDR2 reads YYEKEE (reference sequence). The length of the CDR3 is 14 residues. Here the CDR3 DNA reads TGTGCCAGCAGCTTGCAGATCATGAACACTGAAGCTTTCTTT. Translated: CASSLQIMNTEAFF.

This chain joins TRBV7-2 and TRBJ2-1; 9 nucleotides match TRBD2. The CDR3 is 13 amino acids. The germline V gene has CDR1 SGHTA and CDR2 FQGNSA. Trimming at V came to 8 bases and at J to 4 bases, leaving 3 bases not matched to a gene. Here the CDR3 DNA reads TGTGCCAGCGCGGGAGGGAGGTACAATGAGCAGTTCTTC. It yields the protein CASAGGRYNEQFF. The full variable domain, in which reference TRBV7-2 and TRBJ2-1 provide the parts outside the CDR3, is GAGVSQSPSNKVTEKGKDVELRCDPISGHTALYWYRQSLGQGLEFLIYFQGNSAPDKSGLPSDRFSAERTGGSVSTLTIQRTQQEDSAVYLCASAGGRYNEQFFGPGTRLTVL.

The chain employs TRBV2 and TRBJ2-5; 9 bases line up with TRBD1. The CDR3 is made up of 12 amino acids. Germline CDR1 SNHLY, CDR2 FYNNEI. V dropped 6 bases and J dropped 5; count of bases not matched to a gene: 1. DNA for the CDR3: TGTGCCAGCAGGACAGGGGGGGAGACCCAGTACTTC. It yields the protein CASRTGGETQYF.

This sequence joins TRBV6-2 or TRBV6-3 and TRBJ2-7; possible D gene TRBD2, 5 bases. Germline values: CDR1 MNHEY, CDR2 SVGEGT. CDR3 length: 16 residues. Trimming removed 5 bases from V and 6 bases from J, with 23 bases in between. The CDR3 protein is CASSRPITLVPGEQYF. CDR3 bases: TGTGCCAGCAGTCGACCCATAACACTAGTACCCGGCGAGCAGTACTTC.

This clone was observed a single time. Other DNA sequences of this sample code for an identical CDR3. This sequence joins TRBV6-2 or TRBV6-3 and TRBJ2-2, with D perhaps matching TRBD2 (5 bases). The CDR3 length is 11 residues. CDR1 MNHEY and CDR2 SVGEGT come from the germline V gene. V was clipped by 5 bases and J by 10 bases, with 8 bases between them. The CDR3 region is CASSRREELFF. For the CDR3, the DNA is TGTGCCAGCAGTCGCCGGGAGGAGCTGTTTTTT.

The chain links TRBV7-6 to TRBJ1-2; D not certain. V lost 2 bases, J lost 8 bases, and 12 bases lay in between. Germline CDR1 reads SGHVS; CDR2 reads FNYEAQ. The CDR3 is 13 amino acids. CDR3 DNA sequence: TGTGCCAGCAGCTTATACGGCGGAGAGGGCTACACCTTC. Protein sequence: CASSLYGGEGYTF.

The chain carries TRBV5-4 and TRBJ2-5; 7 bases line up with TRBD2. Germline CDR1 reads SGHNT; CDR2 reads YYREEE (reference sequence). The CDR3 extends over 16 amino acids. V was pared by 4 bases and J by 3 bases, with 12 bases of the junction left unmatched. CDR3 residues: CASSPYRGAGEETQYF. The CDR3 nucleotides read TGTGCCAGCAGCCCCTACCGAGGGGCGGGAGAAGAGACCCAGTACTTC.

CDR3 residues: CASSYNREKLFF. The DNA of the CDR3 is TGTGCCAGCAGTTATAACAGGGAAAAACTGTTTTTT. The genes are TRBV12-3 or TRBV12-4 and TRBJ1-4, with D perhaps TRBD1 (5 bases). This CDR3 region has 12 residues. Deletions cut 4 bases from V and 8 bases from J, with 8 bases between.

The CDR3 loop reads CASSYEGTEYGYTF. The CDR3 DNA reads TGTGCCAGCAGTTACGAAGGGACAGAGTATGGCTACACCTTC. The gene calls are TRBV6-2 or TRBV6-3 and TRBJ1-2, with TRBD1 matching 7 bases. The CDR3 is 14 residues long. The junction had 5 bases not matched to a gene; V was cut back by 2 bases and J by 5 bases. From germline, CDR1 is MNHEY and CDR2 SVGEGT.

The J gene is TRBJ1-1, the V gene TRBV28; D uncertain. V lost 6 bases and J 1 base, leaving 15 bases between the germline ends. Looked up from germline, CDR1 is MDHEN and CDR2 is SYDVKM. The CDR3 has 15 amino acids. The CDR3 nucleotides read TGTGCCAGCAGCCCACGGAAGGGAGGGAACACTGAAGCTTTCTTT. This translates into CASSPRKGGNTEAFF.

The V gene is TRBV7-2, the J gene TRBJ2-3; 11 nucleotides match TRBD2. The CDR3 totals 17 residues. With 5 bases clipped from V and 2 bases from J, the junction kept 9 bases outside the gene matches. The germline CDR1 and CDR2 sequences are SGHTA and FQGNSA. This chain's CDR3 is CASSPPLAGGFTDTQYF. In nucleotides, the CDR3 is TGTGCCAGCAGCCCCCCCCTAGCGGGGGGATTCACAGATACGCAGTATTTT.

The chain combines TRBV7-2 with TRBJ2-1, with 10 bases lining up with TRBD2. Trimming cost V 5 bases and J 5 bases; bases outside gene matches: 12. The CDR3 covers 17 residues. Per the germline V gene, CDR1 is SGHTA and CDR2 is FQGNSA. The CDR3 here is CASSPQLAGPGHNEQFF. DNA of the CDR3: TGTGCCAGCAGCCCACAACTAGCGGGACCGGGGCACAATGAGCAGTTCTTC.

This clone was found a few times. The genes are TRBV9 and TRBJ2-3; D may be TRBD2 (5 bases). The CDR3 contains 14 residues. The V gene lost 3 bases and the J gene lost 11 bases, with 19 bases spanning the gap. The germline gives CDR1 SGDLS, CDR2 YYNGEE. The chain's CDR3 is CASSAASNREGQYF. The CDR3 nucleotides read TGTGCCAGCAGCGCCGCCTCTAACCGGGAAGGGCAGTATTTT. Combining the CDR3 with reference TRBV9 and TRBJ2-3 gives the whole variable domain DSGVTQTPKHLITATGQRVTLRCSPRSGDLSVYWYQQSLDQGLQFLIQYYNGEERAKGNILERFSAQQFPDLHSELNLSSLELGDSALYFCASSAASNREGQYFGPGTRLTVL.